The 18 T cell receptor beta chains in this list originate from one sample, sequenced in a study of shared T cell receptors in the human thymus. Libraries were prepared by immunoSEQ multiplex PCR; TCRdb keeps only in-frame clonotypes and omits some of them. The sample has a few hundred thousand clones, 95% seen once. The specimen sequenced was thymocytes. These receptors all come from a human donor.

This clone was found once. V is TRBV14 and J is TRBJ1-4; no firm D call. The CDR3 spans 13 residues. Trimming stripped 2 bases from V and 8 bases from J, with 9 bases between. CDR1 SGHDN and CDR2 FVKESK come from the germline V gene. CDR3 in DNA: TGTGCCAGCAGCCAACCCCCCGAAGAAAAACTGTTTTTT. Amino acid sequence: CASSQPPEEKLFF.

CDR3 protein: CASSVGQVSNQPQHF. The CDR3 bases are TGTGCCAGCAGTGTGGGACAGGTTAGCAATCAGCCCCAGCATTTT. V and J are TRBV28 and TRBJ1-5; 8 nucleotides match TRBD1. Unmatched junction bases numbered 3, after V lost 5 bases and J lost 0 bases. Germline assignment: CDR1 MDHEN and CDR2 SYDVKM. The CDR3 is made up of 15 amino acids.

The chain uses TRBV5-4 and TRBJ2-7, with D perhaps given as TRBD1 or TRBD2 (6 bases each). The length of the CDR3 is 15 residues. Germline values: CDR1 SGHNT, CDR2 YYREEE (reference sequence). V gave up 0 bases and J gave up 0 bases, with 10 bases separating them. CDR3: CASSLDREDSYEQYF. CDR3 DNA: TGTGCCAGCAGCTTGGACAGGGAGGACTCCTACGAGCAGTACTTC.

The chain recombines TRBV28 with TRBJ2-7; D unresolved. CDR3 size: 15 residues. Germline CDR1 reads MDHEN; CDR2 reads SYDVKM. V was shortened by 7 bases and J by 0 bases, with 16 bases between the two germline ends. The chain's CDR3 is CASTPRVLLSYEQYF. As DNA, the CDR3 is TGTGCCAGCACCCCCCGGGTCTTACTCTCCTACGAGCAGTACTTC.

V usage is TRBV5-8 and J usage is TRBJ2-5; 7 positions agree with TRBD1. CDR3 length equals 15 residues. CDR1 and CDR2 (germline): SGHTS, YDEGEE. The trim removed 5 bases at V and 4 bases at J, leaving 11 bases unmatched. The CDR3 here is CASSPGWAGGETQYF. The DNA of the CDR3 is TGTGCCAGCAGTCCGGGTTGGGCAGGGGGAGAGACCCAGTACTTC.

The rearrangement uses TRBV21-1 and TRBJ2-7; the table's D gene call, TRBD1, was not cross checked with the DNA. TRBV21-1 represents a pseudogene. The CDR3 consists of 17 residues. The DNA of the CDR3 is TGTGCCAGCAGCAACGGCTCCCCGGCCAGGGTCCACTACGAGCAGTACTTC. Translation gives CASSNGSPARVHYEQYF.

J is TRBJ2-1 and V is TRBV10-3, with D perhaps matching TRBD2 (5 bases). Germline-derived CDR1 and CDR2 are ENHRY and SYGVKD. The CDR3 has 14 residues. The V gene lost 11 bases and the J gene lost 5 bases, with 19 bases spanning the gap. CDR3 residues: CALYKDFTNNEQFF. In nucleotides, the CDR3 is TGTGCCCTATATAAGGACTTCACCAACAATGAGCAGTTCTTC.

The rearrangement joins TRBV21-1 to TRBJ2-2. TRBV21-1 has pseudogene status. This CDR3 comprises 14 residues. DNA for the CDR3: TGTGCCAGCAGCAAAGAACGGGGGCCCGGGGAGCTGTTTTTT. It specifies CASSKERGPGELFF.

The chain is built from TRBV28 and TRBJ2-3; tentative D call: TRBD1 (5 bases). V shed 2 bases and J shed 3 bases, with 21 bases lying between them. The CDR3 spans 18 residues. Germline V lookup: CDR1 MDHEN, CDR2 SYDVKM. The CDR3 spells CASSLEYGAANGTDTQYF. CDR3 nucleotides: TGTGCCAGCAGTTTAGAGTATGGGGCCGCGAACGGGACAGATACGCAGTATTTT.

This rearrangement joins TRBV7-9 to TRBJ2-1, with TRBD2 identical over 8 bases. The CDR3 runs 18 residues. V shed 1 base and J 4 bases; nucleotides not matched to a gene: 12. Germline V gene sequence: CDR1 SEHNR, CDR2 FQNEAQ (reference sequence). The CDR3 bases are TGTGCCAGCAGCTTAGGGGCTAGCGGGCCAATCTTATACAATGAGCAGTTCTTC. This sequence encodes CASSLGASGPILYNEQFF.

This chain links TRBV4-1 with TRBJ1-1; a weak D match, TRBD1 (5 bases). Germline V CDR1 and CDR2: MGHRA, YSYEKL. The CDR3 runs to 17 residues. The V and J ends lost 4 bases and 3 bases respectively, with 21 bases between them. The DNA of the CDR3 is TGCGCCAGCAGCCTATTTTTGGCCCCCACAGGATACACTGAAGCTTTCTTT. It yields the protein CASSLFLAPTGYTEAFF.

This clone appeared once. The chain has TRBV11-2 and TRBJ1-2; a possible D gene is TRBD1 (6 bases). Trimming took 2 bases from V and 7 from J, leaving 20 bases between them. Germline V gives CDR1 SGHAT, CDR2 FQNNGV. There are 16 residues in the CDR3. This CDR3 reads CASSLKLVTRGFGYTF. Here the CDR3 DNA reads TGTGCCAGCAGCTTAAAACTCGTTACCAGGGGATTTGGCTACACCTTC.

The genes are TRBV5-5 and TRBJ2-5; D gene uncertain. Looked up from germline, CDR1 is SGHKS and CDR2 is YYEKEE (reference sequence). Trimming pared 0 bases from V and 7 bases from J, leaving 4 bases between. The length of the CDR3 is 11 residues. The CDR3 DNA sequence: TGTGCCAGCAGCTTGGTCGGGACCCAGTACTTC. Its protein product is CASSLVGTQYF.

The V gene is TRBV10-2, the J gene TRBJ2-1; 7 positions agree with TRBD2. Germline V gives CDR1 WSHSY, CDR2 SAAADI. V lost 5 bases, J lost 2 bases, and 6 bases stayed unmatched. The CDR3 consists of 15 residues. CDR3 loop: CASSLRGGPYNEQFF. CDR3 DNA: TGCGCCAGCAGTCTTCGCGGGGGTCCCTACAATGAGCAGTTCTTC.

This CDR3 is CASSADRDPDRDYGYTF. For the CDR3, the DNA is TGTGCCAGCAGCGCCGATCGGGACCCCGACAGGGACTATGGCTACACCTTC. The chain is built from TRBV9 and TRBJ1-2; 7 positions match TRBD1. The V segment lost 3 bases and the J segment 3 bases; nucleotides outside the gene matches: 14. Germline V gene sequence: CDR1 SGDLS, CDR2 YYNGEE. This CDR3 has 17 residues.

The count of this clone is one. As DNA, the CDR3 is TGTGCCAGCAGTTTTGTAGGCGAAGAGACCCAGTACTTC. Translation: CASSFVGEETQYF. J is TRBJ2-5 and V is TRBV27, with no clear D. The CDR3 contains 13 residues. Germline CDR1 MNHEY, CDR2 SMNVEV (reference sequence). V lost 3 bases, J lost 3 bases, and 8 bases lay in between.

The gene calls are TRBV27 and TRBJ1-2; 8 bases are shared with TRBD1. The trim removed 0 bases at V and 2 bases at J, leaving 2 bases unmatched. The CDR3 is made up of 15 amino acids. Germline CDR1 and CDR2: MNHEY and SMNVEV (reference sequence). The CDR3 here is CASSLSRDRNYGYTF. The CDR3 DNA sequence: TGTGCCAGCAGTTTATCGAGGGACAGGAACTATGGCTACACCTTC.

This clone was observed a few times. The rearrangement links TRBV10-1 to TRBJ1-4, with a possible D match to TRBD1 (5 bases). There are 16 residues in the CDR3. Germline-derived CDR1 and CDR2 are WNHNN and SYGVQD (reference sequence). With 2 bases removed from V and 4 bases from J, the gap between germline ends came to 14 bases. In nucleotides, the CDR3 is TGCGCCAGCAGTGAGGACCGGGACGGAGGTAATGAAAAACTGTTTTTT. It specifies CASSEDRDGGNEKLFF.